This T cell receptor beta chain was retrieved from a study of blood T cell repertoires in COVID-19. Study-wide background: From T cells, B-cell-depleted T cells, or PBMCs came the material, which was cDNA or gDNA.

This table comes from immunoSEQ multiplex PCR, and its TCRdb copy is limited to in-frame clones, with some not included. The table lists some 240,000 clones, more than 75% of them singletons. Those who participated ranged in age from about 18 to 89 years and resided in about two dozen US areas. Germline CDR1 is SGHRS and CDR2 is YFSETQ. This CDR3 comprises 15 residues. Trimming cost V 4 bases and J 7 bases; bases outside gene matches: 10. Sequencing input: PBMCs or T cells enriched from blood (not recorded which). This clonotype was sampled from a woman in her thirties or forties with acute COVID-19. The V call is TRBV5-1, the J call TRBJ2-7, with 11 bases lining up with TRBD2. The CDR3 loop reads CASSLLAGDQGEQYF. The CDR3 DNA reads as TGCGCCAGCAGCCTACTAGCGGGAGACCAGGGGGAGCAGTACTTC.